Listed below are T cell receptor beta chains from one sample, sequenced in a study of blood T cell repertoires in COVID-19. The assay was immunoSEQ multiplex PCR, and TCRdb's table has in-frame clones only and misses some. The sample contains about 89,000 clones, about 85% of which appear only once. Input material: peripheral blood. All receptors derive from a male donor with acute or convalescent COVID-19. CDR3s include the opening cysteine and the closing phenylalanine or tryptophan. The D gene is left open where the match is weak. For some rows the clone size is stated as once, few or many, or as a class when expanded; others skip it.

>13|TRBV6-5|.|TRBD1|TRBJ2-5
CASSLNRGETQYF
TGTGCCAGCAGTCTTAACAGGGGAGAGACCCAGTACTTC
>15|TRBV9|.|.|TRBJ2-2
CASSVVGGPSGELFF
TGTGCCAGCAGCGTAGTGGGGGGGCCATCCGGGGAGCTGTTTTTT
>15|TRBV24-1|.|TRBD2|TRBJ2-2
CATSDGRGIAGELFF
TGTGCCACCAGTGATGGGAGGGGTATAGCCGGGGAGCTGTTTTTT
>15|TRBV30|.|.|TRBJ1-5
CAWSVSGRRDQPQHF
TGTGCCTGGAGTGTATCAGGGCGGAGGGATCAGCCCCAGCATTTT
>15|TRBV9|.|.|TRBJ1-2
CASSVDFRGGGGYTF
TGTGCCAGCAGCGTAGATTTCAGGGGAGGGGGTGGCTACACCTTC
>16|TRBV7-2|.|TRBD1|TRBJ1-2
CASSLTRDRGAFGYTF
TGTGCCAGCAGCTTAACCCGGGACAGGGGGGCCTTTGGCTACACCTTC
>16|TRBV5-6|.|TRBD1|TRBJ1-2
CASRDEVGQGLYGYTF
TGTGCCAGCAGAGATGAGGTTGGACAGGGACTCTATGGCTACACCTTC
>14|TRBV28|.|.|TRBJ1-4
CASNLRGGNEKLFF
TGTGCCAGCAACCTCAGGGGTGGCAATGAAAAACTGTTTTTT
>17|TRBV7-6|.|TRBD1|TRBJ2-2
CASSLYPGQSNTGELFF
TGTGCCAGCAGCTTATACCCGGGACAGTCGAACACCGGGGAGCTGTTTTTT
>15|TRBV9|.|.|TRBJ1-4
CASSPGGGFQEKLFF
TGTGCCAGCAGCCCAGGAGGCGGGTTTCAGGAAAAACTGTTTTTT
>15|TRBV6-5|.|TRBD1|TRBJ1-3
CASSYSIQGRNTIYF
TGTGCCAGCAGTTACTCGATACAGGGGAGAAACACCATATATTTT
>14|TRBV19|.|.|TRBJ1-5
CASSTRTGNQPQHF
TGTGCCAGTAGTACCAGGACAGGCAATCAGCCCCAGCATTTT
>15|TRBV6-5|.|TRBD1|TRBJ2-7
CASREGGQGLYEQYF
TGTGCCAGCAGGGAGGGGGGACAGGGGCTCTACGAGCAGTACTTC
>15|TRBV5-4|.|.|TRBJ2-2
CASSAGQPNTGELFF
TGTGCCAGCAGCGCGGGACAGCCTAACACCGGGGAGCTGTTTTTT
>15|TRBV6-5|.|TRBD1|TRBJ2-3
CASRGDRFATDTQYF
TGTGCCAGCAGAGGGGACAGGTTCGCCACAGATACGCAGTATTTT
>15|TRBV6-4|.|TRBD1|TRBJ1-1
CASSSAGGMNTEAFF
TGTGCCAGCAGTTCCGCAGGGGGCATGAACACTGAAGCTTTCTTT
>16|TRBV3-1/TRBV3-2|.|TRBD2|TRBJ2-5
CASSFRLAGAKETQYF
TGTGCCAGCAGCTTCAGACTAGCGGGGGCGAAAGAGACCCAGTACTTC
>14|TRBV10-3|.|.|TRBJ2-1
CAITSGQAGDEQFF
TGTGCCATCACCTCGGGTCAGGCGGGCGATGAGCAGTTCTTC
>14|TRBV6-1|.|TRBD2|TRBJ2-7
CASSEPTSIHEQYF
TGTGCCAGCAGTGAACCGACTAGCATACACGAGCAGTACTTC
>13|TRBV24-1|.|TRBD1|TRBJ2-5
CATSGTGQETQYF
TGTGCCACCAGTGGGACAGGGCAAGAGACCCAGTACTTC
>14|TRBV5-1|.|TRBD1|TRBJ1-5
CASSSTGDGQPQHF
TGCGCCAGCAGCTCGACAGGGGACGGGCAGCCCCAGCATTTT
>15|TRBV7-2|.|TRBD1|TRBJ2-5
CASSLDRGGMETQYF
TGTGCCAGCAGCTTGGACAGGGGGGGAATGGAGACCCAGTACTTC
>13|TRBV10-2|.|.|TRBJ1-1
CASSELLEGRAFF
TGCGCCAGCAGTGAGTTGCTAGAGGGTCGGGCTTTCTTT
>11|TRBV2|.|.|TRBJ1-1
CASTGGTEAFF
TGTGCCAGCACCGGGGGCACTGAAGCTTTCTTT
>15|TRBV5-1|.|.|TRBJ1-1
CASSPREGLGTEAFF
TGCGCCAGCAGCCCCAGGGAGGGGCTGGGCACTGAAGCTTTCTTT
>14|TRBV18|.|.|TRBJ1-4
CASSPGRDHEKLFF
TGTGCCAGCTCACCAGGCCGGGATCATGAAAAACTGTTTTTT
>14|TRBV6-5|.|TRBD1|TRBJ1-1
CAGELDRVNTEAFF
TGTGCCGGCGAACTGGACAGGGTGAACACTGAAGCTTTCTTT
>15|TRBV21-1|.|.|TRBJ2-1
CASIRDSPKIDEQFF
TGTGCCAGTATCCGGGACAGCCCAAAGATCGATGAGCAGTTCTTC
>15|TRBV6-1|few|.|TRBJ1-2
CASSEAPGKSYGYTF
TGTGCCAGCAGTGAAGCTCCAGGGAAAAGCTATGGCTACACCTTC
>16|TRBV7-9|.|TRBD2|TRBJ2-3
CASSLGSSGGTDTQYF
TGTGCCAGCAGCTTAGGGTCTAGCGGGGGTACAGATACGCAGTATTTT
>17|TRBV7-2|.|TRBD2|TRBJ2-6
CASSLVAGGTGANVLTF
TGTGCCAGCAGCTTAGTAGCGGGGGGGACCGGGGCCAACGTCCTGACTTTC
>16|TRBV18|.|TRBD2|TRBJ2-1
CASSPRGSGGAGEQFF
TGTGCCAGCTCACCACGGGGTAGCGGGGGGGCCGGTGAGCAGTTCTTC
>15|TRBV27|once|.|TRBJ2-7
CASSLSPGSPYEQYF
TGTGCCAGCAGTTTATCCCCCGGGTCCCCCTACGAGCAGTACTTC
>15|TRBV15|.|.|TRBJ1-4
CATSSSGQLNEKLFF
TGTGCCACCAGCAGTTCAGGACAGCTGAATGAAAAACTGTTTTTT
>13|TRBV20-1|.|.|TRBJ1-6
CSASQADNSPLHF
TGCAGTGCTAGTCAAGCGGATAATTCACCCCTCCACTTT
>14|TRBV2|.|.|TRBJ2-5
CASSETLRRETQYF
TGTGCCAGCAGTGAGACGCTAAGGAGGGAGACCCAGTACTTC
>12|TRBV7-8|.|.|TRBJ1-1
CASSLVSREAFF
TGTGCCAGCAGCTTAGTATCCAGGGAAGCTTTCTTT
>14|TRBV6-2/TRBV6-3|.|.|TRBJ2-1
CASSQGQSYNEQFF
TGTGCCAGCAGCCAAGGACAATCCTACAATGAGCAGTTCTTC
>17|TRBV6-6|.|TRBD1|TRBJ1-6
CASSPGVGGTGNSPLHF
TGTGCCAGCAGTCCCGGAGTCGGTGGGACAGGGAATTCACCCCTCCACTTT
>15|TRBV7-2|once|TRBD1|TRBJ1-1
CASSPMGTANTEAFF
TGTGCCAGCAGCCCAATGGGGACAGCAAACACTGAAGCTTTCTTT
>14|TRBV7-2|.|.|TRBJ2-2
CASSLRLRTGELFF
TGTGCCAGCAGCTTACGGTTGAGAACCGGGGAGCTGTTTTTT
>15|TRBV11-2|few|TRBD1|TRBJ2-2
CASSHGTGIVGELFF
TGTGCCAGCAGCCACGGGACAGGGATAGTCGGGGAGCTGTTTTTT
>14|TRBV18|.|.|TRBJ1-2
CASSPRGGGDGYTF
TGTGCCAGCTCCCCTAGGGGGGGCGGAGATGGCTACACCTTC
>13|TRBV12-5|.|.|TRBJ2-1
CASGHGIYNEQFF
TGTGCTAGTGGTCACGGGATCTACAATGAGCAGTTCTTC
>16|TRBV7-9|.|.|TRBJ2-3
CASSARPGRNTDTQYF
TGTGCCAGCAGCGCGCGCCCAGGGCGAAACACAGATACGCAGTATTTT
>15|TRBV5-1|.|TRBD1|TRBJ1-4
CASSLDGTGVEKLFF
TGCGCCAGCAGCTTGGATGGGACAGGGGTTGAAAAACTGTTTTTT
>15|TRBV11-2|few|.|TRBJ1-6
CASSLGTANNSPLHF
TGTGCCAGCAGCTTAGGGACAGCGAATAATTCACCCCTCCACTTT